Listed here are 10 T cell receptor beta chains from one sample, sequenced in a study of blood T cells in healthy people across ages. A sample-barcoded 5' primer and a J-beta primer mix were used in a second PCR of roughly 6 to 11 cycles. A single record per CDR3 protein comes from TCRdb applying MiXCR to the 5' RACE reads. The sample has about 970,000 distinct CDR3 sequences, about 51% seen once. Sequences were obtained from blood. The receptors here all came from a woman aged 55-69 years in good health.

The rearrangement joins TRBV12-3 or TRBV12-4 to TRBJ2-5; TRBD2 agrees at 9 bases. V was pared by 7 bases and J by 5 bases, with 11 bases of the junction left unmatched. The CDR3 consists of 15 residues. CDR3 nucleotides: TGTGCCAGCAAAACACACTCCGGGACTAGCGAGACCCAGTACTTC. Translation gives CASKTHSGTSETQYF.

V and J are TRBV6-1 and TRBJ2-3; D is uncertain. Germline lookup yields CDR1 MNHNS and CDR2 SASEGT. The CDR3 sequence is 13 residues long. V was cut by 6 bases and J by 5 bases, with 12 bases left in between. The CDR3 DNA reads TGTGCCAGCAGAATTCAGGTGGAAGATACGCAGTATTTT. As protein: CASRIQVEDTQYF.

The chain uses TRBV4-2 and TRBJ2-3; D gene uncertain. The CDR3 contains 15 residues. The germline gives CDR1 LGHNA, CDR2 YNFKEQ. The germline V and J ends were trimmed by 4 bases and 0 bases, with 11 bases remaining between them. The CDR3 region is CASSPRRLSTDTQYF. The CDR3 region has the DNA TGTGCCAGCAGCCCACGCCGCCTAAGCACAGATACGCAGTATTTT.

The V gene is TRBV20-1, the J gene TRBJ2-1, with D tentatively TRBD1 or TRBD2 (5 bases each). The CDR3 is 15 residues long. Germline CDR1 is DFQATT and CDR2 is SNEGSKA (reference sequence). V lost 8 bases and J lost 3, with 20 bases in between. CDR3 amino acids: CSFMYRRGRYNEQFF. The CDR3 nucleotides read TGCAGTTTCATGTATCGACGGGGCCGCTACAATGAGCAGTTCTTC.

The chain couples TRBV12-3 or TRBV12-4 to TRBJ2-1, with 14 bases aligning to TRBD2. The V segment lost 0 bases and the J segment 8 bases; nucleotides outside the gene matches: 3. This CDR3 is built from 16 residues. CDR3 sequence: CASSLAGLAGAYEQFF. The CDR3 nucleotides are TGTGCCAGCAGTTTAGCGGGACTAGCGGGAGCCTATGAGCAGTTCTTC.

V and J are TRBV4-3 and TRBJ2-5, with 7 positions matching TRBD2. The CDR3 is 13 amino acids. The junction had 4 bases not matched to a gene; V was cut back by 5 bases and J by 4 bases. CDR1 is LGHNA and CDR2 is YSLEER in the germline V gene. This chain's CDR3 is CASSATSVETQYF. The CDR3, as DNA: TGCGCCAGCAGCGCAACTAGCGTAGAGACCCAGTACTTC.

This clonotype was recorded a few times. The chain couples TRBV12-3 or TRBV12-4 to TRBJ2-7; possible D gene TRBD2, 6 bases. The CDR3 is made up of 14 amino acids. The germline V and J ends were trimmed by 6 bases and 3 bases, with 15 bases remaining between them. The CDR3 region is CASRRTGDLYEQYF. In DNA form, the CDR3 reads TGTGCCAGCAGACGGACGGGGGACCTCTACGAGCAGTACTTC.

This clonotype was detected many times. V usage is TRBV11-2 and J usage is TRBJ2-1, with 13 bases identical to TRBD2. J was trimmed by 6 bases and V by 4 bases; bases with no gene match: 12. Per the germline V gene, CDR1 is SGHAT and CDR2 is FQNNGV. This CDR3 spans 18 amino acids. CDR3 nucleotide sequence: TGTGCCAGCAGCTCCGTCGCGGGACTAGCGGGGCCGGCCAATGAGCAGTTCTTC. The encoded protein is CASSSVAGLAGPANEQFF. Together with reference TRBV11-2 and TRBJ2-1, the CDR3 gives the full variable domain: EAGVAQSPRYKIIEKRQSVAFWCNPISGHATLYWYQQILGQGPKLLIQFQNNGVVDDSQLPKDRFSAERLKGVDSTLKIQPAKLEDSAVYLCASSSVAGLAGPANEQFFGPGTRLTVL.

Turning to this clonotype: One end of the junction fails to match germline, which may point to a read error. The chain has TRBV5-1 and TRBJ2-5; 10 bases align to TRBD1. Germline V gives CDR1 SGHRS, CDR2 YFSETQ. CDR3 size: 14 residues. This CDR3 is CASRTGGVQEAQYF. CDR3 DNA: TGCGCCAGCCGGACAGGGGGGGTTCAAGAGGCCCAGTACTTC.

The genes are TRBV9 and TRBJ2-1, with D perhaps TRBD1 or TRBD2 (6 bases each). CDR3 length: 16 residues. V lost 4 bases and J 6 bases, leaving 20 bases between the germline ends. The germline V gene encodes CDR1 SGDLS and CDR2 YYNGEE. CDR3 residues: CASSLSGGRITNEQFF. CDR3 DNA: TGTGCCAGCAGCCTTTCTGGGGGGCGCATTACCAATGAGCAGTTCTTC. The entire variable domain, with the rest obtained from reference TRBV9 and TRBJ2-1, is as follows: DSGVTQTPKHLITATGQRVTLRCSPRSGDLSVYWYQQSLDQGLQFLIQYYNGEERAKGNILERFSAQQFPDLHSELNLSSLELGDSALYFCASSLSGGRITNEQFFGPGTRLTVL.